Presented here are 14 T cell receptor beta chains from one specimen sequenced in a study of cytomegalovirus exposure and HLA in healthy donors. Method: immunoSEQ multiplex PCR; TCRdb's copy keeps in-frame clones and lacks some. The sample yields 250,000 to 300,000 clones, around 90% seen once. Sequenced input: PBMCs. Every receptor here comes from a woman aged 18-29 years in good health and CMV-seronegative.

The chain joins TRBV4-3 to TRBJ1-4; D perhaps matches TRBD1 (5 bases). CDR3 length equals 15 residues. Germline CDR1 LGHNA, CDR2 YSLEER. Trimming shortened V by 0 bases and J by 7 bases, and 12 bases separated the two germline ends. CDR3 in amino acids: CASSQDGGAGEKLFF. The CDR3, as DNA: TGCGCCAGCAGCCAAGATGGAGGGGCCGGTGAAAAACTGTTTTTT.

This rearrangement joins TRBV18 to TRBJ2-1; the match to TRBD1 covers 7 bases. CDR3 length: 17 residues. Germline CDR1 KGHSH, CDR2 LQKENI. Trimming at V came to 3 bases and at J to 2 bases, leaving 10 bases not matched to a gene. CDR3 nucleotides: TGTGCCAGCTCACCCTCCGGGACAGCCTTAACCTACAATGAGCAGTTCTTC. This gives the protein CASSPSGTALTYNEQFF.

J is TRBJ2-2 and V is TRBV5-1, with D tentatively TRBD2 (6 bases). The CDR3 is 15 amino acids. CDR1 SGHRS and CDR2 YFSETQ come from the germline V gene. Trimming took off 2 bases at V and 1 base at J, with 9 bases between the two ends. CDR3 sequence (DNA): TGCGCCAGCAGCTTTGTCGGGGGGAACACCGGGGAGCTGTTTTTT. This codes for CASSFVGGNTGELFF. Variable domain in full (rest from reference TRBV5-1 and TRBJ2-2): KAGVTQTPRYLIKTRGQQVTLSCSPISGHRSVSWYQQTPGQGLQFLFEYFSETQRNKGNFPGRFSGRQFSNSRSEMNVSTLELGDSALYLCASSFVGGNTGELFFGEGSRLTVL.

This clone has only one observation. The chain employs TRBV27 and TRBJ2-1, with a weak D call TRBD2 (5 bases). The germline V gene encodes CDR1 MNHEY and CDR2 SMNVEV (reference sequence). CDR3 length: 13 amino acids. Trimming cost V 6 bases and J 1 base, with 7 bases left between them. CDR3 in DNA: TGTGCCAGCAGCCCGGGGTCCTACAATGAGCAGTTCTTC. It codes for CASSPGSYNEQFF.

This clone turned up a few times. The V gene is TRBV6-1, the J gene TRBJ2-7; 12 nucleotides line up with TRBD2. The V gene end was trimmed by 2 bases and the J gene end by 0 bases; junction bases not matched to a gene: 5. CDR3 length equals 17 residues. Germline V gene sequence: CDR1 MNHNS, CDR2 SASEGT. The CDR3 reads CASSEPGLAGSSYEQYV. The CDR3, as DNA: TGTGCCAGCAGTGAACCAGGACTAGCGGGGAGCTCCTACGAGCAGTACGTC.

This clone was seen only once. The chain recombines TRBV6-5 with TRBJ1-1, with 9 nucleotides matching TRBD1. J lost 4 bases, V lost 6 bases, and 3 bases had no gene match. The CDR3 contains 13 residues. Germline V gives CDR1 MNHEY, CDR2 SVGAGI. CDR3 sequence (DNA): TGTGCCAGCAGGACAGGGGGACGCACTGAAGCTTTCTTT. It translates to CASRTGGRTEAFF.

The genes are TRBV6-4 and TRBJ1-1; D perhaps matches TRBD1 (5 bases). The V and J ends lost 7 bases and 4 bases respectively, with 19 bases between them. CDR1 and CDR2 from the germline V gene are MRHNA and SNTAGT. This CDR3 contains 15 residues. The CDR3 here is CASKVAPGLGTEAFF. Written as DNA, the CDR3 is TGTGCCAGCAAGGTAGCTCCAGGGCTGGGCACTGAAGCTTTCTTT.

This clone came up a few times. The rearrangement uses TRBV5-4 and TRBJ1-1; maybe TRBD1 (5 bases). Germline-derived CDR1 and CDR2 are SGHNT and YYREEE (reference sequence). The CDR3 spans 15 residues. V gave up 0 bases and J gave up 2 bases, with 11 bases separating them. CDR3 in DNA: TGTGCCAGCAGCTTGGCCCCCACAGGAAACACTGAAGCTTTCTTT. Encoded protein: CASSLAPTGNTEAFF.

The rearrangement joins TRBV6-5 to TRBJ1-5; TRBD1 aligns across 9 bases. V trimming: 6 bases; J trimming: 4 bases; junction bases outside the gene matches: 7. CDR1 MNHEY and CDR2 SVGAGI come from the germline V gene. This CDR3 has 15 residues. In DNA form, the CDR3 reads TGTGCCAGCAGACTCGGGACAGGGCGGAATCAGCCCCAGCATTTT. Protein product: CASRLGTGRNQPQHF.

The chain carries TRBV14 and TRBJ2-7; tentatively, D is TRBD1 (5 bases). This CDR3 spans 15 amino acids. Germline V gene data show CDR1 as SGHDN and CDR2 as FVKESK. V lost 1 base and J 4 bases, leaving 14 bases between the germline ends. Here the CDR3 reads CASSQGMGLPYEQYF. The CDR3, as DNA: TGTGCCAGCAGCCAAGGAATGGGGCTCCCGTACGAGCAGTACTTC.

Only one count was recorded for this clone. The gene calls are TRBV4-1 and TRBJ2-1, with TRBD1 as a possible D gene (5 bases). The V end lost 0 bases, the J end lost 6 bases, and 12 bases lay between the germline ends. CDR1 is MGHRA and CDR2 is YSYEKL in the germline V gene. The length of the CDR3 is 15 residues. CDR3 coding DNA: TGCGCCAGCAGCCAAGATGGGCACAGGACCAATGAGCAGTTCTTC. Protein sequence: CASSQDGHRTNEQFF.

The chain is built from TRBV28 and TRBJ1-3; D may be TRBD1 (5 bases). The V gene lost 4 bases and the J gene lost 4 bases, with 14 bases spanning the gap. The germline gives CDR1 MDHEN, CDR2 SYDVKM. The CDR3 consists of 15 residues. The CDR3: CASSSGGGDGNTIYF. The CDR3 DNA sequence: TGTGCCAGCAGTTCCGGCGGGGGGGACGGAAACACCATATATTTT.

This clone was seen once. A read error may account for a junction end that differs from germline. The CDR3 loop reads CASSLGLSPQETQYF. CDR3 DNA sequence: TGTGCTAGCAGCTTAGGGCTGTCCCCACAAGAGACCCAGTACTTC. This chain links TRBV7-7 with TRBJ2-5; D is uncertain. The CDR3 contains 15 residues. Germline-derived CDR1 and CDR2 are SSHAT and FNYEAQ (reference sequence). Full variable domain (outside the CDR3, taken from reference TRBV7-7 and TRBJ2-5): GAGVSQSPRYKVTKRGQDVTLRCDPISSHATLYWYQQALGQGPEFLTYFNYEAQPDKSGLPSDRFSAERPEGSISTLTIQRTEQRDSAMYRCASSLGLSPQETQYFGPGTRLLVL.

The chain combines TRBV7-8 with TRBJ1-6, with 7 bases identical to TRBD1. CDR3 size: 15 residues. The trim removed 2 bases at V and 5 bases at J, leaving 3 bases unmatched. In germline, CDR1 is SGHVS, CDR2 FQNEAQ. The CDR3 is CASSLSRGDNSPLHF. CDR3 nucleotide sequence: TGTGCCAGCAGCTTAAGCAGGGGGGATAATTCACCCCTCCACTTT.